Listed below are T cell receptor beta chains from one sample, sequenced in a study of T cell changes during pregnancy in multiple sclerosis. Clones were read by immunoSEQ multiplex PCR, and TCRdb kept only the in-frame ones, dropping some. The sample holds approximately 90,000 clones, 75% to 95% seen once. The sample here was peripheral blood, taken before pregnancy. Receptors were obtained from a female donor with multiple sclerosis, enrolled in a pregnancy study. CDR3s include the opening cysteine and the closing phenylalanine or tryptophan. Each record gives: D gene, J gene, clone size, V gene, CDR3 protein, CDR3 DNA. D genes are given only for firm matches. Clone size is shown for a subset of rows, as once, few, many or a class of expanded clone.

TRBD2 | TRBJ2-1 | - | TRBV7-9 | CASSLYSGHIDNEQFF | TGTGCCAGCAGCTTGTATAGCGGGCATATTGACAATGAGCAGTTCTTC
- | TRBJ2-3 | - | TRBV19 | CASKPLATDTQYF | TGTGCCAGTAAACCCCTAGCGACAGATACGCAGTATTTT
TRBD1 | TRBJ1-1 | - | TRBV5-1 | CASSFQGDEDTEAFF | TGCGCCAGCAGCTTTCAGGGGGACGAGGACACTGAAGCTTTCTTT
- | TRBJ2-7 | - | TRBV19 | CASSMGGAASYEQYF | TGTGCCAGTAGTATGGGGGGGGCCGCATCCTACGAGCAGTACTTC
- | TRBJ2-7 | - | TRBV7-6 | CASSVGTEGYEQYF | TGTGCCAGCAGCGTCGGGACGGAGGGCTACGAGCAGTACTTC
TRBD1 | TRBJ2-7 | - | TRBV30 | CAHRDRSYEQYF | TGTGCCCACCGGGACAGGTCCTACGAGCAGTACTTC
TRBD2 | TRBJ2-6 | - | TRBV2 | CASRPGLAVLSGANVLTF | TGTGCCAGCAGGCCGGGACTAGCGGTCCTCTCTGGGGCCAACGTCCTGACTTTC
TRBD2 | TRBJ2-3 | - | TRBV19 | CASRISGGAADTQYF | TGTGCCAGTAGAATTAGCGGGGGGGCCGCAGATACGCAGTATTTT
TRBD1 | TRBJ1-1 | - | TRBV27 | CASSLQGARFYTEAFF | TGTGCCAGCAGCTTACAGGGGGCGCGTTTCTACACTGAAGCTTTCTTT
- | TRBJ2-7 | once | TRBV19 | CASSSRQGLGEQYF | TGTGCCAGTAGTTCAAGGCAGGGGCTGGGGGAGCAGTACTTC
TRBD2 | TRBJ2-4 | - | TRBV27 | CASSLGGGGPRAKNIQYF | TGTGCCAGCAGTTTAGGGGGCGGGGGGCCACGAGCCAAAAACATTCAGTACTTC
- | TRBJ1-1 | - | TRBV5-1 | CASSLGRGRQNTEAFF | TGCGCCAGCAGCTTGGGGCGGGGGCGGCAGAACACTGAAGCTTTCTTT